A selection of T cell receptor beta chains follows, all from one sample in a study of T cells after yellow fever vaccination. TCRdb recomputed calls from the 5' RACE reads with MiXCR, one row per CDR3 protein. The table has about 630,000 distinct CDR3 sequences, over 9% seen once; the top ten hold 14% to 15%. The starting material was PBMCs, obtained on the day of the yellow fever booster vaccination. The receptors here all came from a young man who received the YFV17D yellow fever vaccine. CDR3s include the opening cysteine and the closing phenylalanine or tryptophan. A D gene is named only where the DNA matches it firmly. Clone size is not always given. Where it is, it says once, few, many or a class for expanded clones.

J gene	clone size	D gene	V gene	CDR3 protein
TRBJ2-4	NA	NA	TRBV4-2	CASSLSLPGEAKNIQYF
TRBJ2-3	NA	NA	TRBV4-3	CASSQDSAFADTQYF
TRBJ2-7	NA	TRBD1	TRBV5-1	CASGTQGASYEQYF
TRBJ1-2	many	NA	TRBV3-1	CASSRNREGYTF
TRBJ2-3	NA	TRBD2	TRBV20-1	CSAQLAGVADTQYF
TRBJ2-1	few	TRBD2	TRBV18	CASSQGWTSELNEQFF
TRBJ2-7	many	NA	TRBV20-1	CSARDLRGVYEQYF
TRBJ2-7	NA	NA	TRBV12-3/TRBV12-4	CASSPLLTSYEQYF
TRBJ2-7	few	NA	TRBV29-1	CSGGLGGAEQYF
TRBJ2-3	NA	NA	TRBV7-8	CASSLGLAPGDTQYF
TRBJ1-4	NA	NA	TRBV20-1	CSASPRGFSGEKLFF
TRBJ1-1	NA	NA	TRBV9	CASSVMPGRSTEAFF
TRBJ2-1	few	NA	TRBV19	CASSAVTYNEQFF
TRBJ2-1	few	TRBD2	TRBV27	CASSPRSGTGNEQFF
TRBJ2-5	NA	NA	TRBV12-3/TRBV12-4	CTSCLALVPRLAAETQYF
TRBJ2-7	few	TRBD1	TRBV4-1	CASSQVEGALAYEQYF
TRBJ2-1	few	NA	TRBV6-1	CASSPDGAGNEQFF
TRBJ2-5	NA	NA	TRBV21-1	CASSKARQGGETQYF
TRBJ1-2	NA	TRBD1	TRBV7-2	CASSQGQVSYGYTF
TRBJ2-7	NA	NA	TRBV6-5	CASVQGSTYEQYF
TRBJ2-5	few	TRBD2	TRBV15	CATSRNSGTAQETQYF
TRBJ2-7	few	TRBD2	TRBV3-1	CASSHGGSSYEQYF
TRBJ2-1	few	NA	TRBV7-9	CASSLAGSSNQFF
TRBJ1-3	few	NA	TRBV12-3/TRBV12-4	CASTTGLSGNTIYF
TRBJ2-3	NA	NA	TRBV7-2	CASSLGLPDTQYF
TRBJ2-7	NA	NA	TRBV7-9	CASSLADGYEQYF
TRBJ2-7	NA	TRBD1	TRBV7-8	CASSFTDRSREQYF
TRBJ2-7	few	NA	TRBV20-1	CSAMASTYEQYF
TRBJ2-6	few	NA	TRBV5-1	CASSLGAPGDPSSGANVLTF
TRBJ2-5	NA	NA	TRBV5-6	CASSLALEETQYF